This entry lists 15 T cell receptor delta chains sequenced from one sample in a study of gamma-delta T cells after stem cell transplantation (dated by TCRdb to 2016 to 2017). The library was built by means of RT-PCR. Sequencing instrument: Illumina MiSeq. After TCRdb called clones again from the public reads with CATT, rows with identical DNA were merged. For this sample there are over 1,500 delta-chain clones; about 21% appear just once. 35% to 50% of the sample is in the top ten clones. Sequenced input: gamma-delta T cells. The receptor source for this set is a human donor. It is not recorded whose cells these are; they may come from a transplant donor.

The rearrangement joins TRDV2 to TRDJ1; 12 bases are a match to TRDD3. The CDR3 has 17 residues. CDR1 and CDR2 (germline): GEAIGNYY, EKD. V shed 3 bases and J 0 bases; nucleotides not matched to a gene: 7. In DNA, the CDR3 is TGTGCCTGTGACGTACTGGGGGATACTCAGTACACCGATAAACTCATCTTT. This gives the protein CACDVLGDTQYTDKLIF.

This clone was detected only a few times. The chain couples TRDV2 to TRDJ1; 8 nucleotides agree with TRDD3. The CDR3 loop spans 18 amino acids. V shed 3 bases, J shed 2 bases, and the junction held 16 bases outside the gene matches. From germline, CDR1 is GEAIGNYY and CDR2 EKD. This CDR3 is CACDAVLGALPSTDKLIF. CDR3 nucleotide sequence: TGTGCCTGTGACGCCGTACTGGGGGCCCTACCATCGACCGATAAACTCATCTTT.

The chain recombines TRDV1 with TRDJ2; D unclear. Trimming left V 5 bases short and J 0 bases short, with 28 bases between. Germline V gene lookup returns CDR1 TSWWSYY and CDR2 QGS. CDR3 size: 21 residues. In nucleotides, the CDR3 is TGTGCTCTTGGGTCCCCGAAAACCAGTATCCGGAGCAAAGCTTTGACAGCACAACTCTTCTTT. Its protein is CALGSPKTSIRSKALTAQLFF.

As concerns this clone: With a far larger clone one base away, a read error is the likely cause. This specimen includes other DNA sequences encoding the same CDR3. Here the CDR3 DNA reads TGTGCTCTTGGGTCCCCGAAAACCCTTATCCTGATCAAGGCTTTGACAGCACAACTCTTCTTT. Its translation: CALGSPKTLILIKALTAQLFF. The chain has TRDV1 and TRDJ2; unclear D gene. CDR3 length: 21 amino acids. Germline V gene sequence: CDR1 TSWWSYY, CDR2 QGS. Between the trimmed V and J ends, which lost 5 bases and 0 bases, there was a span of 28 bases.

CDR3 amino acids: CACDPLRGDTRGASIKLIF. Written as DNA, the CDR3 is TGTGCCTGTGACCCTCTACGGGGGGATACGCGAGGTGCCTCGATTAAACTCATCTTT. This chain uses TRDV2 with TRDJ1, with 10 bases matching TRDD3. The CDR3 length is 19 residues. Unmatched junction bases numbered 22, after V lost 3 bases and J lost 7 bases. CDR1 and CDR2 from the germline V gene are GEAIGNYY and EKD.

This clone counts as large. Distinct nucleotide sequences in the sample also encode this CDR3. CDR3: CACEKLGDTPPTDKLIF. CDR3 bases: TGTGCCTGTGAAAAACTGGGGGATACTCCTCCTACCGATAAACTCATCTTT. This chain uses TRDV2 with TRDJ1, with 12 bases lining up with TRDD3. The CDR3 length is 17 residues. Germline V gives CDR1 GEAIGNYY, CDR2 EKD. Unmatched junction bases numbered 10, after V lost 4 bases and J lost 2 bases.

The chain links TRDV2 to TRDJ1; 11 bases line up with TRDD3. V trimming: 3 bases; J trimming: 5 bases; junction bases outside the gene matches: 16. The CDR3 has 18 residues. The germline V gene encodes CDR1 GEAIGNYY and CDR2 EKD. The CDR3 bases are TGTGCCTGTGACTCCTTACTGGGGGATAAGTTGAGGGAAGATAAACTCATCTTT. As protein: CACDSLLGDKLREDKLIF.

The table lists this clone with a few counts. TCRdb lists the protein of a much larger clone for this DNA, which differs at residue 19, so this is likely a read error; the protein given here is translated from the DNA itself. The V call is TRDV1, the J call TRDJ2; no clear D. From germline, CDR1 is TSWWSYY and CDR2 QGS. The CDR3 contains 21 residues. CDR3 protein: CALGSPKTLILIKALTAQPFF. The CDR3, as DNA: TGTGCTCTTGGGTCCCCGAAAACCCTTATCCTGATCAAAGCTTTGACAGCACAACCCTTCTTT.

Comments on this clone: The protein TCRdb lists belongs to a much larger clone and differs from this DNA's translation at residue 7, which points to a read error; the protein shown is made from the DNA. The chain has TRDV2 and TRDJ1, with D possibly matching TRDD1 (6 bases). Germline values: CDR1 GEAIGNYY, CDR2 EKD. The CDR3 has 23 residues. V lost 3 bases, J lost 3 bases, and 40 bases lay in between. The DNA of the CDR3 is TGTGCCTGTGACCTCGTAGAAGGATATGGGGACCTCGAAATACCCTTAGAATCCGATAAACTCATCTTT. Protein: CACDLVEGYGDLEIPLESDKLIF.

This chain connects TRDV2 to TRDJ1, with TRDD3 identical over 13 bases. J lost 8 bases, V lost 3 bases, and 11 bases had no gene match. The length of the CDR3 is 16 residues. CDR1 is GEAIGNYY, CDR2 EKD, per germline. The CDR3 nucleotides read TGTGCCTGTGACCCGCTCATACTGGGGGATACGGCCAAACTCATCTTT. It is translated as CACDPLILGDTAKLIF.

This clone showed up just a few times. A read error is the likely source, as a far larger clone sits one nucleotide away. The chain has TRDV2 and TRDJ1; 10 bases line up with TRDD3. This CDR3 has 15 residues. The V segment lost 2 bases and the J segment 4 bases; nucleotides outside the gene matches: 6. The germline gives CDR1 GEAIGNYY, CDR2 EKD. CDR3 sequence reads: CACDRLGDSFDKLIF. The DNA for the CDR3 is TGTGCCTGTGACAGACTGGGGGATTCCTTCGATAAACTCATCTTT.

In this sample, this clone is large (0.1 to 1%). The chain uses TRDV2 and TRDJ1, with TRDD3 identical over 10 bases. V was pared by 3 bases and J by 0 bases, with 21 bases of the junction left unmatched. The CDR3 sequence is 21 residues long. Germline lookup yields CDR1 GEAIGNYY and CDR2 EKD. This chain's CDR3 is CACDGPLGDTTRFKYTDKLIF. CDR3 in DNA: TGTGCCTGTGACGGACCTTTGGGGGATACCACGCGCTTTAAGTACACCGATAAACTCATCTTT.

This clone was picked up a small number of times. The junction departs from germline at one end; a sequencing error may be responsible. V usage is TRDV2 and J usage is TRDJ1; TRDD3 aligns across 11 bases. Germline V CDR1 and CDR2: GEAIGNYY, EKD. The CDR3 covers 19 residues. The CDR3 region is CACDTVGWGIPEYTDNLIF. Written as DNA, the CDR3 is TGTGCCTGTGACACCGTCGGCTGGGGGATACCCGAGTACACCGATAACCTCATCTTT.

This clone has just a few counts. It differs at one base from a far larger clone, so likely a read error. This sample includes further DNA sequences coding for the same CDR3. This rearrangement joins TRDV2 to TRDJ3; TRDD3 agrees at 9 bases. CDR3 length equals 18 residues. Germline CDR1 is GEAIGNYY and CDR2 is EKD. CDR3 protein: CACDSVTPILGDTRQMFF. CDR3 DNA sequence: TGTGCCTGTGACTCCGTGACCCCGATACTGGGGGACACCCGACAGATGTTTTTT.

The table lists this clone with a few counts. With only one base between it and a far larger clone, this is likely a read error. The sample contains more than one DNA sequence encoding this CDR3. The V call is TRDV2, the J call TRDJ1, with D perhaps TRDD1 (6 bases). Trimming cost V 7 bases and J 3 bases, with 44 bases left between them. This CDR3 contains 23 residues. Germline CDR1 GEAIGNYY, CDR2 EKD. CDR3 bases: TGTGCCTGCGACCTCGTAGGAGGATATGGGGACCTCGAAATACCCTTAGAATCCGATAAACTCATCTTT. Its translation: CACDLVGGYGDLEIPLESDKLIF.